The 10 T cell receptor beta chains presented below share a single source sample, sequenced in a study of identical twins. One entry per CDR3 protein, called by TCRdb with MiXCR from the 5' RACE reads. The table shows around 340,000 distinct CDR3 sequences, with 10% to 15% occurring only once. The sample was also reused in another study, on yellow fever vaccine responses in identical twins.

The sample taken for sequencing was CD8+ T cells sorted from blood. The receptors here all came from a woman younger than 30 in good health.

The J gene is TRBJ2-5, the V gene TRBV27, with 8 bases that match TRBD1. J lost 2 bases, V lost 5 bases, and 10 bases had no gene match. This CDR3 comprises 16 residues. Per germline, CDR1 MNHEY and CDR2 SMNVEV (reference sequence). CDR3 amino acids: CASSPGTGWAQETQYF. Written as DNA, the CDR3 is TGTGCCAGCAGTCCTGGGACAGGCTGGGCGCAAGAGACCCAGTACTTC.

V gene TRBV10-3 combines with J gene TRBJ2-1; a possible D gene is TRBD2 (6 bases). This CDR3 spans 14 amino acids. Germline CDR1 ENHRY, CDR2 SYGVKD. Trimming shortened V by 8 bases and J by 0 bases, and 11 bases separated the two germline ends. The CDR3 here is CAIGYGSSYNEQFF. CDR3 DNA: TGTGCCATCGGCTACGGGAGCTCCTACAATGAGCAGTTCTTC.

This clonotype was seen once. This CDR3 reads CSARDYRDRNTGELFF. CDR3 DNA sequence: TGCAGTGCTAGAGATTATAGGGACAGGAACACCGGGGAGCTGTTTTTT. The V and J genes are TRBV20-1 and TRBJ2-2; the match to TRBD1 covers 7 bases. Germline V gene data show CDR1 as DFQATT and CDR2 as SNEGSKA (reference sequence). This CDR3 is built from 16 residues. Losses at the gene ends were 0 bases for V and 1 base for J; bases not matched to a gene: 5.

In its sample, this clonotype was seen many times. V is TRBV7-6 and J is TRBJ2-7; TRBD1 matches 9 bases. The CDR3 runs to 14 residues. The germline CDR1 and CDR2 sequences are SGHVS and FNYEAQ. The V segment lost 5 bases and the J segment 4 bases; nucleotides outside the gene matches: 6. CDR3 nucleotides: TGTGCCAGCAGCCTCACCGGGACAGGGTACGAGCAGTACTTC. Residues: CASSLTGTGYEQYF.

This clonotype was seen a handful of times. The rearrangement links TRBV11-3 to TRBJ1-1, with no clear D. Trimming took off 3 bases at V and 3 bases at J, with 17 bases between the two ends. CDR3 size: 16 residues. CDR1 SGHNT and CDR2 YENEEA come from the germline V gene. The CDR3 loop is CASSFPTLGFHTEAFF. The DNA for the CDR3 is TGTGCCAGCAGCTTCCCTACGCTAGGGTTCCACACTGAAGCTTTCTTT.

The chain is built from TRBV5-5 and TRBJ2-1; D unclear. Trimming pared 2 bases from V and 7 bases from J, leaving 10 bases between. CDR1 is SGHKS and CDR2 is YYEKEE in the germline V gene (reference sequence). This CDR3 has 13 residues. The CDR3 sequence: CASSFVINNEQFF. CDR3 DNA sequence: TGTGCCAGCAGCTTTGTTATCAATAATGAGCAGTTCTTC.

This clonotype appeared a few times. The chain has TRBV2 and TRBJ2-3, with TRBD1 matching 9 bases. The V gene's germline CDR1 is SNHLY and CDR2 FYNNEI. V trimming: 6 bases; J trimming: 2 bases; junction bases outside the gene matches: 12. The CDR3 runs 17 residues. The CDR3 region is CASSGEGTGSITDTQYF. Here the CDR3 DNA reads TGTGCCAGCAGCGGTGAAGGGACAGGGTCAATCACAGATACGCAGTATTTT.

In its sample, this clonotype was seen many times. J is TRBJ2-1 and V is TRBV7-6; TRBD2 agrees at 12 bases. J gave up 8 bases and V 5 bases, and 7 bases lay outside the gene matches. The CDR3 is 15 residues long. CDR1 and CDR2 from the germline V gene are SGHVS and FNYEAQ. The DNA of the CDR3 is TGTGCCAGCAGCCTATCTAGCGGGAGGGTCGATGAGCAGTTCTTC. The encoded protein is CASSLSSGRVDEQFF.

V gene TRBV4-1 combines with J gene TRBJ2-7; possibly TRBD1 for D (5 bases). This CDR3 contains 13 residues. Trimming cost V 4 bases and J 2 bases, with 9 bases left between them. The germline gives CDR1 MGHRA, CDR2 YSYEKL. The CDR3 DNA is TGCGCCAGCAGCCCCGGACACACCTACGAGCAGTACTTC. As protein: CASSPGHTYEQYF.

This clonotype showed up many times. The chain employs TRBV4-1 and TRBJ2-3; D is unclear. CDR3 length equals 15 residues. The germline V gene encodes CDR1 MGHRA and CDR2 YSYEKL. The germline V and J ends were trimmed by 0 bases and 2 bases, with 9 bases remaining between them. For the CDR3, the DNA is TGCGCCAGCAGCCAAGAGCCGATCTACACAGATACGCAGTATTTT. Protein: CASSQEPIYTDTQYF.